This TCR beta chain was retrieved from a study of blood T cell repertoires in COVID-19. In the study overall: PBMCs, B-cell-depleted T cells, or T cells were the source of the cDNA or gDNA that made up the material.

The CDR3 runs 16 residues. Trimming left V 1 base short and J 3 bases short, with 15 bases between. CDR1 is MGHDK and CDR2 is SYGVNS in the germline V gene. Authors' data handling: Amplification with reference gene primers provided the estimates of nucleated cell counts. Sequencing used immunoSEQ multiplex PCR; TCRdb keeps in-frame clones, though not all of them. Clonal size and the V and J genes are those of that table, whereas D and trimming came from the DNA. This sample has hundreds of thousands of clones, with around 87% found just once. The chain couples TRBV25-1 to TRBJ1-1; no clear D. Sequencing was done on a sample of peripheral blood. The origin of this receptor is a man between 65 and 80 years old with acute or convalescent COVID-19. CDR3 in DNA: TGTGCCAGCAGTGAATCTACAAATCTAGGAGACACTGAAGCTTTCTTT. Encoded protein: CASSESTNLGDTEAFF.